This T cell receptor (beta chain) was observed in a study of blood T cell repertoires in COVID-19. Germline V gives CDR1 LGHNA, CDR2 YNFKEQ. This CDR3 has 18 amino acids. With 0 bases removed from V and 0 bases from J, the gap between germline ends came to 15 bases. This table comes from immunoSEQ multiplex PCR, and its TCRdb copy is limited to in-frame clones, with some not included. This repertoire shows approximately 200,000 clones, around 82% found once; its top ten account for 12%. The receptor's source is a man aged 40-55 years who had recovered from COVID-19. The chain uses TRBV4-2 and TRBJ1-5; no definite D call. The sequencing input was PBMCs or T cells enriched from blood (not recorded which). The CDR3 DNA reads as TGTGCCAGCAGCCAAGAACCCCTTGTGGGCCCTAGCAATCAGCCCCAGCATTTT. Amino acid sequence: CASSQEPLVGPSNQPQHF.